Sequencing of this T cell receptor (beta chain) was carried out in a study of early T cells in non-severe SARS-CoV-2 infection. Study-level background: Sequencing of unsorted whole blood was done on bulk RNA, leaving chains unpaired.

The CDR3 loop spans 13 amino acids. Germline-derived CDR1 and CDR2 are SGHTA and FQGTGA. V was cut by 5 bases and J by 4 bases, with 9 bases left in between. Attachment of unique molecular identifiers to individual cDNA molecules was performed. MiXCR, applied by TCRdb to the 5' RACE reads, yields one record per CDR3 protein. The top ten hold around 15% of the sample, which has about 67,000 distinct CDR3 sequences, 10% seen once. This clonotype was seen ten or more times. Antigen unknown. Broader study findings: Anti-spike CD8 responses were favored by VDJdb matching, which missed private and CD4 specificities.

The chain combines TRBV7-3 with TRBJ2-1; perhaps TRBD2 as D (5 bases). The starting material was whole blood, obtained at baseline. This clonotype was obtained from an adult who was a healthcare worker with PCR-confirmed SARS-CoV-2 infection or an uninfected control (not recorded which). DNA for the CDR3: TGTGCCAGCAGCGGAGGAGCGTACAATGAGCAGTTCTTC. Protein: CASSGGAYNEQFF.